The 13 T cell receptor beta chains in this list originate from one sample, sequenced in a study of vaccination and CD4 T cells after COVID-19. Antigens of these TCRs are unknown. Scientists ran DNA taken from cultured CD4+ T cells through the Oncomine TCR Beta short-read assay for sequencing. TCRdb redid the calling of the PCR reads with MiXCR, one entry per CDR3 protein. The profile shows just under 20,000 distinct CDR3 sequences, less than 55% of them singletons. Indicated treatment: roughly 11-day PBMC culture with coronavirus spike peptide pools or control peptides (ViraFEST assay). The sample taken for sequencing was cultured CD4+ T cells from blood. The receptors shown here come from a human donor with COVID-19.

In this sample, this clonotype turned up once. The chain joins TRBV6-1 to TRBJ2-7, with D unresolved. The V gene's germline CDR1 is MNHNS and CDR2 SASEGT. Trimming took off 3 bases at V and 6 bases at J, with 12 bases between the two ends. CDR3 length: 13 amino acids. The CDR3 DNA is TGTGCCAGCAGTGACCAGAACCTGGGCGAGCAGTACTTC. Amino acid sequence: CASSDQNLGEQYF.

J is TRBJ2-7 and V is TRBV20-1, with 8 bases that match TRBD1. CDR3 length: 15 residues. The V and J ends lost 2 bases and 4 bases, in that order; junction bases with no gene match: 10. Germline CDR1 is DFQATT and CDR2 is SNEGSKA (reference sequence). CDR3 region: CSARKIQGALYEQYF. The CDR3 nucleotides are TGCAGTGCTAGAAAGATCCAGGGGGCTTTATACGAGCAGTACTTC.

This clonotype is medium-sized. This rearrangement joins TRBV5-5 to TRBJ2-5; TRBD2 matches 8 bases. The CDR3 loop spans 15 amino acids. The trim removed 5 bases at V and 5 bases at J, leaving 11 bases unmatched. Germline CDR1 is SGHKS and CDR2 is YYEKEE (reference sequence). In nucleotides, the CDR3 is TGTGCCAGCAGTTCCGGGCGGGGGGCCGTGGAGACCCAGTACTTC. Its translation is CASSSGRGAVETQYF.

This clonotype was counted a single time. This sequence joins TRBV5-4 and TRBJ2-5, with 8 bases that match TRBD2. The CDR3 consists of 17 residues. V was pared by 0 bases and J by 2 bases, with 9 bases of the junction left unmatched. Germline values: CDR1 SGHNT, CDR2 YYREEE (reference sequence). CDR3 sequence reads: CASSLAFGSGGQETQYF. The CDR3 region has the DNA TGTGCCAGCAGCTTGGCCTTCGGGAGCGGGGGTCAAGAGACCCAGTACTTC.

The rearrangement joins TRBV6-1 to TRBJ1-5; D is perhaps TRBD1 (6 bases). Germline CDR1 and CDR2: MNHNS and SASEGT. V lost 5 bases and J lost 3, with 14 bases in between. The CDR3 covers 15 residues. The CDR3 nucleotides are TGTGCCAGCAGTCCGGACAGAGGTAACAATCAGCCCCAGCATTTT. Translated, it gives CASSPDRGNNQPQHF.

This chain uses TRBV19 with TRBJ1-1, with D perhaps TRBD1 (5 bases). Trimming stripped 7 bases from V and 4 bases from J, with 13 bases between. The CDR3 loop spans 13 amino acids. Germline V gene lookup returns CDR1 LNHDA and CDR2 SQIVND (reference sequence). CDR3 sequence: CASTLNQGTEAFF. The CDR3 bases are TGTGCCAGTACCTTGAACCAGGGCACTGAAGCTTTCTTT. The full variable domain, completed using reference TRBV19 and TRBJ1-1, is DGGITQSPKYLFRKEGQNVTLSCEQNLNHDAMYWYRQDPGQGLRLIYYSQIVNDFQKGDIAEGYSVSREKKESFPLTVTSAQKNPTAFYLCASTLNQGTEAFFGQGTRLTVV.

The chain is built from TRBV6-5 and TRBJ2-7; 7 bases fit TRBD2. Germline assignment: CDR1 MNHEY and CDR2 SVGAGI. This CDR3 has 15 amino acids. J lost 2 bases, V lost 2 bases, and 6 bases had no gene match. The CDR3 DNA reads TGTGCCAGCAGTTACGGGCGGGGGACCCCCTACGAGCAGTACTTC. It is translated as CASSYGRGTPYEQYF.

There are a few counts of this clonotype. The rearrangement links TRBV27 to TRBJ1-5; D is uncertain. The V end was cut by 5 bases, the J end by 4 bases, with 6 bases between. CDR3 length: 12 residues. Germline values: CDR1 MNHEY, CDR2 SMNVEV (reference sequence). The CDR3 DNA reads TGTGCCAGCAGTCGGGGAAATCAGCCCCAGCATTTT. Translation: CASSRGNQPQHF.

The chain links TRBV30 to TRBJ1-3; TRBD1 is a possible D gene (5 bases). This CDR3 has 13 residues. The V and J ends lost 5 bases and 1 base respectively, with 9 bases between them. The V gene's germline CDR1 is GTSNPN and CDR2 SVGIG (reference sequence). DNA for the CDR3: TGTGCCTGGGGGGGTGGGTCTGGAAACACCATATATTTT. Translation: CAWGGGSGNTIYF.

This chain links TRBV5-5 with TRBJ1-5, with 10 nucleotides matching TRBD1. Germline-derived CDR1 and CDR2 are SGHKS and YYEKEE (reference sequence). V lost 2 bases to trimming and J lost 5 bases; unmatched junction nucleotides: 4. This CDR3 contains 15 residues. CDR3 sequence (DNA): TGTGCCAGCAGCTTTTTCGGGACAGGGGATCAGCCCCAGCATTTT. It is translated as CASSFFGTGDQPQHF.

The chain couples TRBV6-1 to TRBJ2-6; D gene uncertain. V was clipped by 5 bases and J by 0 bases, with 14 bases between them. Germline lookup yields CDR1 MNHNS and CDR2 SASEGT. This CDR3 has 17 residues. As DNA, the CDR3 is TGTGCCAGCAGTCTAGGTATTTGGGGCTCTGGGGCCAACGTCCTGACTTTC. This gives the protein CASSLGIWGSGANVLTF.

V usage is TRBV30 and J usage is TRBJ1-1; TRBD1 is a possible D gene (6 bases). Per germline, CDR1 GTSNPN and CDR2 SVGIG (reference sequence). The ends were cut back, 5 bases at V and 1 base at J, with 17 bases in the middle. There are 15 residues in the CDR3. CDR3 residues: CAWGRGARTNTEAFF. The CDR3 DNA reads as TGTGCCTGGGGGCGGGGGGCGAGGACGAACACTGAAGCTTTCTTT.

This chain uses TRBV20-1 with TRBJ1-2; unclear D gene. V lost 3 bases and J lost 3, with 8 bases in between. CDR3 size: 12 residues. Germline V gene data show CDR1 as DFQATT and CDR2 as SNEGSKA (reference sequence). CDR3 DNA sequence: TGCAGTGCTAGGGTTTTGGACTATGGCTACACCTTC. Translated: CSARVLDYGYTF.